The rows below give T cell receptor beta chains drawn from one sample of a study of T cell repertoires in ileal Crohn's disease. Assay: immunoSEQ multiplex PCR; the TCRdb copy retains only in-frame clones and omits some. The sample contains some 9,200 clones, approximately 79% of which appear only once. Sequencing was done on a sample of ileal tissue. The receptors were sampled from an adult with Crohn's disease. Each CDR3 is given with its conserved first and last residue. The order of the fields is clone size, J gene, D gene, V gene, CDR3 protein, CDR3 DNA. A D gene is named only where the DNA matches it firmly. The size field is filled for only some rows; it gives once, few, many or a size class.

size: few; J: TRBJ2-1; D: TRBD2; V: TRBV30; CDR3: CAWSVQAGLYNEQFF; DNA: TGTGCCTGGAGTGTACAAGCGGGGCTATACAATGAGCAGTTCTTC
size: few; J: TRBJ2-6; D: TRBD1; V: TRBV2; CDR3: CACRDRGRTGANVLTF; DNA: TGTGCCTGTAGGGACAGGGGAAGGACTGGGGCCAACGTCCTGACTTTC
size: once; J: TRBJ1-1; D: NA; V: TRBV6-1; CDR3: CASSETGSGKAFF; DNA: TGTGCCAGCAGTGAAACAGGATCGGGTAAAGCTTTCTTT
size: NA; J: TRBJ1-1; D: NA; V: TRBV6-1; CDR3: CASSEPMNTEAFF; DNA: TGTGCCAGCAGTGAACCCATGAACACTGAAGCTTTCTTT
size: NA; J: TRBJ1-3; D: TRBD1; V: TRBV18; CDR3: CASSLVTGSRGNTIYF; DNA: TGTGCCAGCTCACTAGTGACAGGGTCGAGAGGAAACACCATATATTTT
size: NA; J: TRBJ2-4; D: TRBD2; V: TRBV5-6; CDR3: CASSFRTSGSRNIQYF; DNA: TGTGCCAGCAGCTTTCGAACTAGCGGGAGCAGGAACATTCAGTACTTC
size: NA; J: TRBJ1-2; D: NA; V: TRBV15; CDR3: CATTPPGVDYGYTF; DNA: TGTGCCACCACCCCTCCCGGGGTCGACTATGGCTACACCTTC
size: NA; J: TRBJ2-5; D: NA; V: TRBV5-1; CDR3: CASSLSRGETQYF; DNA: TGCGCCAGCAGCTTGAGCCGAGGGGAGACCCAGTACTTC
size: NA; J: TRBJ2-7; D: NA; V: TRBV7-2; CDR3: CASSLVGSSSYEQYF; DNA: TGTGCCAGCAGCTTAGTGGGCAGTAGCTCCTACGAGCAGTACTTC
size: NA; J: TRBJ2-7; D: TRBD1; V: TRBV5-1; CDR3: CASSFGQGALEQYF; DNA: TGCGCCAGCAGCTTTGGACAGGGAGCCCTCGAGCAGTACTTC
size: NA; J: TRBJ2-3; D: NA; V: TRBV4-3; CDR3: CASSRSGRNPTDTQYF; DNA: TGCGCCAGCAGCCGGTCGGGAAGAAATCCCACAGATACGCAGTATTTT
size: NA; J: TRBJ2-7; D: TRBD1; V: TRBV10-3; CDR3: CAISDFRGQPYEQYF; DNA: TGTGCCATCAGTGACTTCAGGGGGCAGCCCTACGAGCAGTACTTC
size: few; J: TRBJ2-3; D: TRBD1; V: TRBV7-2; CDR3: CASSPDRAVNTQYF; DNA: TGTGCCAGCAGCCCTGACAGGGCCGTAAATACGCAGTATTTT
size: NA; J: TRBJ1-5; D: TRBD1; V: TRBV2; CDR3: CASSEKQGSQPQHF; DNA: TGTGCCAGCAGTGAAAAACAGGGGAGTCAGCCCCAGCATTTT
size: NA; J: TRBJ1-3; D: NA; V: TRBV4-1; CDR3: CASRAAGDGNTIYF; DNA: TGCGCCAGCAGGGCCGCGGGGGACGGAAACACCATATATTTT
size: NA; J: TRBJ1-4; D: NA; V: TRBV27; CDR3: CASTTFRAAEGEKLFF; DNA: TGTGCCAGCACAACGTTCCGGGCAGCTGAGGGTGAAAAACTGTTTTTT
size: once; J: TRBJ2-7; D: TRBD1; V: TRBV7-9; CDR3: CASSFLDRGPYEQYF; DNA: TGTGCCAGCAGCTTCCTCGACAGGGGTCCCTACGAGCAGTACTTC
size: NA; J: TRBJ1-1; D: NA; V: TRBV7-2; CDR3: CASSLDRFMNTEAFF; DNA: TGTGCCAGCAGCTTAGACCGGTTCATGAACACTGAAGCTTTCTTT
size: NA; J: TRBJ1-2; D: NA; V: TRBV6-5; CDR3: CASSYRGANYGYTF; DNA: TGTGCCAGCAGTTACAGGGGCGCCAACTATGGCTACACCTTC
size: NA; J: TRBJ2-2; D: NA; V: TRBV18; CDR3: CASSPPGRAGELFF; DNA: TGTGCCAGCTCACCACCGGGGAGAGCCGGGGAGCTGTTTTTT
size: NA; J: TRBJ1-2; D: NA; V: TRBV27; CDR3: CASSLAPIRPYGYTF; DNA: TGTGCCAGCAGTCTAGCCCCAATCCGGCCGTATGGCTACACCTTC
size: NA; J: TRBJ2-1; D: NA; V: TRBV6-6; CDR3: CAEGNYLNEQFF; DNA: TGTGCCGAGGGTAACTATCTGAATGAGCAGTTCTTC
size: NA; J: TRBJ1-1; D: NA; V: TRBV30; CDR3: CAWSFSRGGEAFF; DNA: TGTGCCTGGAGTTTCTCGAGGGGAGGTGAAGCTTTCTTT
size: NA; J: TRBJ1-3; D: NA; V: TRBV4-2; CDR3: CASSQDLLSGNTIYF; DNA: TGTGCCAGCAGCCAAGATCTCCTCTCTGGAAACACCATATATTTT
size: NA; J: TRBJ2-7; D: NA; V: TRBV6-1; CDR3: CASSSGVAHEQYF; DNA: TGTGCCAGCAGTTCAGGGGTAGCCCACGAGCAGTACTTC
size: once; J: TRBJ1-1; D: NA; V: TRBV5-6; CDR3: CASSFSSSGAADEAFF; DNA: TGTGCCAGCAGCTTTAGTTCCTCGGGAGCCGCAGACGAAGCTTTCTTT
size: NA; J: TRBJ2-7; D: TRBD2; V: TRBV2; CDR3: CASSTSDIFYEQYF; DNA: TGTGCCAGCTCAACTAGCGATATTTTTTACGAGCAGTACTTC
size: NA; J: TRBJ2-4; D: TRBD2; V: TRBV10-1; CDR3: CASSESPSSGGGSKNIQYF; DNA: TGCGCCAGCAGTGAGTCACCCAGTAGCGGGGGCGGGTCCAAAAACATTCAGTACTTC
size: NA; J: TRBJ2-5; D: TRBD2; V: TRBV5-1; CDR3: CASKPGQSLAGGEETQYF; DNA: TGCGCCAGCAAACCGGGACAGTCGTTAGCGGGGGGTGAGGAGACCCAGTACTTC
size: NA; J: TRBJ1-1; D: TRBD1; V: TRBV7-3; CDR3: CASSLMGQTNTEAFF; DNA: TGTGCCAGCAGCTTAATGGGACAGACCAACACTGAAGCTTTCTTT
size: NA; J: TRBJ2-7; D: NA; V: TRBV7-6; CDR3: CASSLKGGKRRTSYEQYF; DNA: TGTGCCAGCAGCTTAAAGGGAGGTAAGAGACGGACGTCCTACGAGCAGTACTTC
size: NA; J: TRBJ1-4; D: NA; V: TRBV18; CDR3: CASSPQENEKLFF; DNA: TGTGCCAGCTCACCACAGGAGAATGAAAAACTGTTTTTT
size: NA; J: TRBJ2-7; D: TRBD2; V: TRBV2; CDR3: CASSRATSSPSYEQYF; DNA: TGTGCCAGCAGCCGCGCGACTAGCAGTCCTTCCTACGAGCAGTACTTC
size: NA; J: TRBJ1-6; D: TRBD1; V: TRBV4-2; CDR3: CASSQGTGDSPLHF; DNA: TGTGCCAGCAGCCAAGGGACAGGGGACTCACCCCTCCACTTT
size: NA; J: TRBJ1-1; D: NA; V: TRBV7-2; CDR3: CASHRGAATEAFF; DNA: TGTGCCAGTCACCGGGGGGCGGCTACTGAAGCTTTCTTT
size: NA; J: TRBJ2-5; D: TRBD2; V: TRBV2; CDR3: CASSPRLAGGPVPLQTQYF; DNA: TGTGCCAGCAGCCCCCGTCTAGCGGGAGGGCCAGTCCCTCTCCAGACCCAGTACTTC
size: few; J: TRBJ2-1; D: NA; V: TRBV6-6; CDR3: CASGGAYNEQFF; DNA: TGTGCCAGCGGGGGGGCGTACAATGAGCAGTTCTTC
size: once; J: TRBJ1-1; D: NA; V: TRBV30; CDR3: CAWSVQAHTEAFF; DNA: TGTGCCTGGAGTGTACAGGCCCACACTGAAGCTTTCTTT
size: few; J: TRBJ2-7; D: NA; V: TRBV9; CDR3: CASSGGDETYEQYF; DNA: TGTGCCAGCAGCGGGGGGGACGAAACCTACGAGCAGTACTTC
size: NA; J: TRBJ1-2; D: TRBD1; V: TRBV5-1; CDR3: CASSGGQAVDGYTF; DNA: TGCGCCAGCAGCGGAGGACAGGCGGTTGATGGCTACACCTTC
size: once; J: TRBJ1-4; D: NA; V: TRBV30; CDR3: CAWSADRKKLFF; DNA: TGTGCCTGGAGTGCAGACAGGAAAAAACTGTTTTTT
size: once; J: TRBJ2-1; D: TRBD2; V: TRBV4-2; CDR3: CASSQDLRLAGYNEQFF; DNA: TGTGCCAGCAGCCAAGATCTTAGGCTAGCGGGTTACAATGAGCAGTTCTTC
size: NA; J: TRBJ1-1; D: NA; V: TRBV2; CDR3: CASSLGLNTEAFF; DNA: TGTGCCAGCAGTCTGGGGCTGAACACTGAAGCTTTCTTT
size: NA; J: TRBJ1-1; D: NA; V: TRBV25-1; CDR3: CASSLRTDMNTEAFF; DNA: TGTGCCAGCAGTCTTCGGACAGACATGAACACTGAAGCTTTCTTT
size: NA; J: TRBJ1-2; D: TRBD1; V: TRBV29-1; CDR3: CSDEGQGPYGYTF; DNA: TGCAGCGATGAGGGACAGGGGCCCTATGGCTACACCTTC
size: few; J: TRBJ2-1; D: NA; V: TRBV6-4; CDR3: CASSRGGSYNEQFF; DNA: TGTGCCAGCAGTCGGGGTGGCTCCTACAATGAGCAGTTCTTC
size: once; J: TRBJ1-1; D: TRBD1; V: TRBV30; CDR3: CAWRGGTGRRTEAFF; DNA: TGTGCCTGGAGGGGGGGGACAGGGAGGCGCACTGAAGCTTTCTTT
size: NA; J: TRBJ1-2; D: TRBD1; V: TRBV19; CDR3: CASSSPGTGAGYTF; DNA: TGTGCCAGTAGTTCCCCTGGGACAGGGGCTGGCTACACCTTC
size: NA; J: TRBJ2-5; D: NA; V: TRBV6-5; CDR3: CASSTQETQYF; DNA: TGTGCCAGCAGTACTCAAGAGACCCAGTACTTC
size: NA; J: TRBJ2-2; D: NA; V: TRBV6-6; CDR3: CASSLRSVGELFF; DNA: TGTGCCAGCAGCCTTAGGAGCGTGGGGGAGCTGTTTTTT
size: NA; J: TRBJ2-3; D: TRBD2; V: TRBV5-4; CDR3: CASSGTSGGAADTQYF; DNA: TGTGCCAGCAGCGGGACTAGCGGGGGGGCAGCAGATACGCAGTATTTT
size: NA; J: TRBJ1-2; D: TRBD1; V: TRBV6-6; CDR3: CASSYADRLVYTF; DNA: TGTGCCAGCAGTTACGCGGACAGGCTCGTCTACACCTTC
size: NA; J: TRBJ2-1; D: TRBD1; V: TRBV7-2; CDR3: CASSLVWTGSNEQFF; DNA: TGTGCCAGCAGCTTAGTTTGGACAGGGTCGAATGAGCAGTTCTTC
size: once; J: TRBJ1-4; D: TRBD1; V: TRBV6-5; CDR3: CASTLDRGVGKLFF; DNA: TGTGCCAGCACCCTCGACAGGGGAGTCGGAAAACTGTTTTTT